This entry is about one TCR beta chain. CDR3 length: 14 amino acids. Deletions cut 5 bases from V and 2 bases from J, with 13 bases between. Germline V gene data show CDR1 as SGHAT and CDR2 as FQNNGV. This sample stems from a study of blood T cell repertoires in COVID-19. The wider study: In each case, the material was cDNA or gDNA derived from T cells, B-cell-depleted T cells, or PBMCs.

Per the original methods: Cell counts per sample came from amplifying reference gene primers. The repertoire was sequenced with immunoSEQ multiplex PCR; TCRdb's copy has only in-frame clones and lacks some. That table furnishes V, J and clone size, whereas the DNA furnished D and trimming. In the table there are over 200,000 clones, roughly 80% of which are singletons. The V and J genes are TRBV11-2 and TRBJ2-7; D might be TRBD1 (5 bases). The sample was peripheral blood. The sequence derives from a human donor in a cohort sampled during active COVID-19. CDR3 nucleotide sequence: TGTGCCAGCAGCCCCAGGGCAGGGACCTACGAGCAGTACTTC. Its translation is CASSPRAGTYEQYF.